These 30 T cell receptor beta chains share one sample of origin, sequenced in a study of blood T cell repertoires in COVID-19. Libraries were prepared by immunoSEQ multiplex PCR; TCRdb keeps only in-frame clonotypes and omits some of them. The sample shows around 190,000 clones, around 82% of them seen only once. The source material was PBMCs or T cells enriched from blood (not recorded which). The receptors derive from a woman in her fifties or sixties with acute COVID-19.

The V gene is TRBV5-1, the J gene TRBJ2-5; the match to TRBD2 covers 13 bases. Trimming removed 7 bases from V and 3 bases from J; junction bases left unmatched: 15. There are 18 residues in the CDR3. Germline V gene sequence: CDR1 SGHRS, CDR2 YFSETQ. Here the CDR3 reads CASRRTSGGVKGEETQYF. In DNA, the CDR3 is TGCGCCAGCCGACGAACTAGCGGGGGGGTTAAAGGGGAAGAGACCCAGTACTTC.

This clone came up a few times. The chain has TRBV28 and TRBJ2-3, with TRBD2 matching over 9 bases. Germline lookup yields CDR1 MDHEN and CDR2 SYDVKM. V lost 5 bases and J lost 0; bases outside the gene matches: 9. The CDR3 is 17 amino acids. The CDR3 here is CASSRTSALRSTDTQYF. For the CDR3, the DNA is TGTGCCAGCAGTCGGACTAGCGCCCTCAGGAGCACAGATACGCAGTATTTT.

CDR3 nucleotide sequence: TGTGCCAGCAGCGTCAACTGGAACACTGAAGCTTTCTTT. Encoded protein: CASSVNWNTEAFF. The V gene is TRBV9, the J gene TRBJ1-1; D gene unclear. This CDR3 has 13 residues. Trimming left V 2 bases short and J 1 base short, with 6 bases between. Germline assignment: CDR1 SGDLS and CDR2 YYNGEE.

The chain has TRBV3-1 (or the pseudogene TRBV3-2) and TRBJ2-1, with 9 bases fitting TRBD2. The CDR3 has 18 residues. The junction had 9 bases not matched to a gene; V was cut back by 1 base and J by 2 bases. Germline lookup yields CDR1 LGHDT and CDR2 YNNKEL (reference sequence). As DNA, the CDR3 is TGTGCCAGCAGCCAAGGAGTTGCTGCGGGGGGGCCCTACAATGAGCAGTTCTTC. As protein: CASSQGVAAGGPYNEQFF.

V usage is TRBV2 and J usage is TRBJ1-6; no firm D call. The germline V and J ends were trimmed by 6 bases and 8 bases, with 14 bases remaining between them. CDR1 is SNHLY, CDR2 FYNNEI, per germline. The CDR3 runs 14 residues. The CDR3 nucleotides read TGTGCCAGCAGGGGAGAAGTATGGTATTCACCCCTCCACTTT. Translation gives CASRGEVWYSPLHF.

This rearrangement joins TRBV7-2 to TRBJ2-3; TRBD2 matches at 9 bases. The CDR3 loop spans 16 amino acids. Germline CDR1 and CDR2: SGHTA and FQGNSA. The V gene end was trimmed by 6 bases and the J gene end by 4 bases; junction bases not matched to a gene: 11. The CDR3 spells CASRPRGGGGADTQYF. DNA of the CDR3: TGTGCCAGCAGGCCTAGAGGGGGCGGGGGGGCAGATACGCAGTATTTT.

V and J are TRBV6-6 and TRBJ1-3, with D possibly being TRBD1 (5 bases). Trimming cost V 6 bases and J 4 bases, with 13 bases left between them. CDR1 MNHNY and CDR2 SVGAGI come from the germline V gene (reference sequence). This CDR3 spans 14 amino acids. CDR3: CASRLGARGNTIYF. The CDR3 region has the DNA TGTGCCAGCAGGTTAGGGGCGCGAGGAAACACCATATATTTT.

This chain joins TRBV3-1 (or the pseudogene TRBV3-2) and TRBJ1-1, with D possibly being TRBD1 (6 bases). Germline V gene lookup returns CDR1 LGHDT and CDR2 YNNKEL (reference sequence). V was pared by 1 base and J by 0 bases, with 6 bases between. The CDR3 spans 14 residues. Here the CDR3 reads CASSQAGVNTEAFF. In nucleotides, the CDR3 is TGTGCCAGCAGCCAAGCAGGGGTGAACACTGAAGCTTTCTTT.

This chain uses TRBV11-1 with TRBJ1-6, with D unresolved. The CDR3 spans 14 residues. The V gene lost 1 base and the J gene lost 5 bases, with 6 bases spanning the gap. Germline lookup yields CDR1 SGHAT and CDR2 FQDESV (reference sequence). CDR3 DNA sequence: TGTGCCAGCAGCTTAGAGGAGAATAATTCACCCCTCCACTTT. As protein: CASSLEENNSPLHF.

This chain joins TRBV7-9 and TRBJ1-3, with D perhaps matching TRBD1 (6 bases). The CDR3 loop spans 16 amino acids. Trimming shortened V by 5 bases and J by 0 bases, and 14 bases separated the two germline ends. CDR1 is SEHNR, CDR2 FQNEAQ, per germline (reference sequence). CDR3 sequence: CASSPADSRSGNTIYF. The CDR3 DNA sequence: TGTGCCAGCAGCCCTGCGGACAGCCGCTCTGGAAACACCATATATTTT.

This clone has just a few counts. The chain joins TRBV7-9 to TRBJ2-3, with 8 bases aligning to TRBD1. V lost 5 bases to trimming and J lost 0 bases; unmatched junction nucleotides: 7. The germline V gene encodes CDR1 SEHNR and CDR2 FQNEAQ (reference sequence). This CDR3 has 16 residues. DNA of the CDR3: TGTGCCAGCAGCCGAAAGGGACAGGCTAGCACAGATACGCAGTATTTT. Its translation is CASSRKGQASTDTQYF.

This clone was seen just once. The rearrangement uses TRBV6-5 and TRBJ1-5; 8 bases fit TRBD1. The CDR3 is 15 amino acids. The trim removed 9 bases at V and 4 bases at J, leaving 11 bases unmatched. The germline CDR1 and CDR2 sequences are MNHEY and SVGAGI. CDR3 sequence (DNA): TGTGCCAGTAAACAGGGGGTTGTCGCGAATCAGCCCCAGCATTTT. It codes for CASKQGVVANQPQHF.

The rearrangement uses TRBV24-1 and TRBJ2-3; perhaps TRBD2 as D (6 bases). Looked up from germline, CDR1 is KGHDR and CDR2 is SFDVKD. The CDR3 runs to 16 residues. V was pared by 5 bases and J by 2 bases, with 16 bases between. CDR3 nucleotides: TGTGCCACCAGTGCCGCGGGACGACTTGACACAGATACGCAGTATTTT. Its protein product is CATSAAGRLDTDTQYF.

The V gene is TRBV11-2, the J gene TRBJ2-5; the match to TRBD2 covers 13 bases. The germline V gene has CDR1 SGHAT and CDR2 FQNNGV. The CDR3 has 16 residues. J lost 4 bases, V lost 4 bases, and 6 bases had no gene match. The CDR3 protein is CASSSTSGGAGETQYF. The CDR3 nucleotides read TGTGCCAGCAGCTCTACTAGCGGGGGGGCGGGAGAGACCCAGTACTTC.

This rearrangement joins TRBV7-6 to TRBJ2-7; D is uncertain. Germline CDR1 is SGHVS and CDR2 is FNYEAQ. Trimming took 1 base from V and 12 from J, leaving 10 bases between them. The CDR3 contains 11 residues. The CDR3 protein is CASSLVPPRYV. CDR3 nucleotides: TGTGCCAGCAGCTTAGTCCCCCCCCGGTACGTC.

The rearrangement uses TRBV19 and TRBJ1-5; 9 bases are a match to TRBD1. The CDR3 is made up of 13 amino acids. V gave up 7 bases and J gave up 6 bases; unmatched junction bases: 4. The germline CDR1 and CDR2 sequences are LNHDA and SQIVND (reference sequence). In DNA form, the CDR3 reads TGTGCCAGTACCCCGGACAGGGGTCAGCCCCAGCATTTT. Its translation: CASTPDRGQPQHF.

V is TRBV6-4 and J is TRBJ2-1; TRBD2 matches 10 bases. After removal of 4 bases from V and 4 bases from J, the junction contained 13 bases not matched to a gene. This CDR3 region has 18 residues. Germline CDR1 and CDR2: MRHNA and SNTAGT. This CDR3 is CASSVSPMNSGGYNEQFF. Here the CDR3 DNA reads TGTGCCAGCAGTGTGTCCCCCATGAATAGCGGGGGGTACAATGAGCAGTTCTTC.

This chain joins TRBV6-2 or TRBV6-3 and TRBJ1-2; no clear D gene. Trimming took 0 bases from V and 6 from J, leaving 5 bases between them. CDR3 length: 12 residues. Germline V gene data show CDR1 as MNHEY and CDR2 as SVGEGT. The CDR3 DNA follows: TGTGCCAGCAGTTACTCGAGAGATGGCTACACCTTC. Amino acids: CASSYSRDGYTF.

This clone came up a few times. V usage is TRBV11-2 and J usage is TRBJ2-5; 7 bases line up with TRBD1. The CDR3 contains 16 residues. The junction had 7 bases not matched to a gene; V was cut back by 1 base and J by 2 bases. From germline, CDR1 is SGHAT and CDR2 FQNNGV. CDR3 region: CASSLGAGTAQETQYF. The CDR3 DNA follows: TGTGCCAGCAGCTTAGGCGCCGGGACAGCGCAAGAGACCCAGTACTTC.

The CDR3 spells CASSITGTGARGDTQYF. The CDR3 nucleotides read TGTGCCAGCAGCATAACCGGGACAGGCGCCCGAGGGGATACGCAGTATTTT. The chain couples TRBV9 to TRBJ2-3, with TRBD1 matching 8 bases. CDR3 size: 17 residues. With 4 bases clipped from V and 6 bases from J, the junction kept 16 bases outside the gene matches. CDR1 is SGDLS and CDR2 is YYNGEE in the germline V gene.

This clone occurred many times. The rearrangement links TRBV5-1 to TRBJ1-1; a weak D match, TRBD1 (5 bases). The CDR3 consists of 15 residues. V gave up 4 bases and J gave up 0 bases, with 13 bases separating them. The germline V gene has CDR1 SGHRS and CDR2 YFSETQ. For the CDR3, the DNA is TGCGCCAGCAGCAGAAAGACAGAAATGAACACTGAAGCTTTCTTT. Translation: CASSRKTEMNTEAFF.

This rearrangement joins TRBV7-2 to TRBJ1-2; 9 bases line up with TRBD1. CDR3 length equals 15 residues. The junction had 7 bases not matched to a gene; V was cut back by 4 bases and J by 4 bases. Germline CDR1 is SGHTA and CDR2 is FQGNSA. The CDR3 DNA sequence: TGTGCCAGCAGCTACACAGGGGGCCAAGGCTATGGCTACACCTTC. Its translation is CASSYTGGQGYGYTF.

The chain uses TRBV7-6 and TRBJ2-3; 11 positions match TRBD2. The CDR3 consists of 16 residues. Germline CDR1 SGHVS, CDR2 FNYEAQ. The J segment lost 1 base and the V segment lost 2 bases, leaving 2 bases of the junction unmatched. In DNA, the CDR3 is TGTGCCAGCAGCTTACTAGCGGGGGGAGGCACAGATACGCAGTATTTT. Encoded protein: CASSLLAGGGTDTQYF.

The V gene is TRBV4-2, the J gene TRBJ2-5; D possibly corresponds to TRBD1 (5 bases). V gave up 3 bases and J gave up 4 bases, with 9 bases separating them. The CDR3 has 13 amino acids. From germline, CDR1 is LGHNA and CDR2 YNFKEQ. CDR3 in DNA: TGTGCCAGCAGCCAGGGAAGGGGAGAGACCCAGTACTTC. Its translation: CASSQGRGETQYF.

This clone has a handful of counts. V is TRBV3-1 (or the pseudogene TRBV3-2) and J is TRBJ1-1; D possibly corresponds to TRBD1 (5 bases). The CDR3 is 14 residues long. The germline V and J ends were trimmed by 1 base and 0 bases, with 6 bases remaining between them. Germline V gene sequence: CDR1 LGHDT, CDR2 YNNKEL (reference sequence). The CDR3 region has the DNA TGTGCCAGCAGCCAAGGGACACTGAACACTGAAGCTTTCTTT. This gives the protein CASSQGTLNTEAFF.

The gene calls are TRBV19 and TRBJ1-1; possible D gene TRBD1, 5 bases. The V end was cut by 5 bases, the J end by 2 bases, with 18 bases between. Germline V gives CDR1 LNHDA, CDR2 SQIVND (reference sequence). This CDR3 has 16 residues. CDR3 in amino acids: CASSLRQYFRNTEAFF. Written as DNA, the CDR3 is TGTGCCAGTAGTCTGAGACAGTACTTCAGAAACACTGAAGCTTTCTTT.

The chain joins TRBV20-1 to TRBJ1-2; the match to TRBD1 covers 9 bases. The germline V gene has CDR1 DFQATT and CDR2 SNEGSKA (reference sequence). J was trimmed by 8 bases and V by 8 bases; bases with no gene match: 6. The CDR3 has 11 residues. The CDR3 region has the DNA TGCAGTACTGACAGGGGGATAGGCTACACCTTC. It yields the protein CSTDRGIGYTF.

The rearrangement uses TRBV7-8 and TRBJ2-6; D is uncertain. This CDR3 spans 15 amino acids. The V end was cut by 4 bases, the J end by 2 bases, with 9 bases between. Germline CDR1 SGHVS, CDR2 FQNEAQ. The chain's CDR3 is CASSSPSAGANVLTF. As DNA, the CDR3 is TGTGCCAGCAGCTCACCCAGCGCTGGGGCCAACGTCCTGACTTTC.

J is TRBJ1-4 and V is TRBV6-5; D call uncertain. Trimming removed 6 bases from V and 5 bases from J, with 13 bases in between. The germline V gene has CDR1 MNHEY and CDR2 SVGAGI. This CDR3 spans 14 amino acids. CDR3 residues: CASRRVSSNEKLFF. In nucleotides, the CDR3 is TGTGCCAGCAGACGGGTCTCGTCAAATGAAAAACTGTTTTTT.

Regarding this clone: At the DNA level, this CDR3 is encoded by other sequences in the same sample as well. This CDR3 is CASSPRQGGPQHF. In DNA, the CDR3 is TGTGCCAGCAGCCCAAGACAGGGTGGGCCCCAGCATTTT. The chain has TRBV12-3 or TRBV12-4 and TRBJ1-5, with 7 bases that match TRBD1. V trimming: 6 bases; J trimming: 9 bases; junction bases outside the gene matches: 8. There are 13 residues in the CDR3.